This T cell receptor (beta chain) was identified in a study of naive and memory T cell subsets. Two oligonucleotides, mixed equimolar, formed the beta constant-region primer covering TRBC1 and TRBC2. The ligated cDNA underwent four PCR rounds using SP2 and nested alpha and beta constant-region primers. Each CDR3 protein is one row after TCRdb ran MiXCR on the UMI-ligation and nested PCR reads. The sample includes roughly 150,000 distinct CDR3 sequences, approximately 21% of them seen just once. Broader study findings: There was no ground truth to check naive and memory subset results. From naive to CM, EM and EMRA, diversity decreased and Gini increased. Over 90% of naive TCR sequences appeared only once, unlike memory subsets. Especially in CD8 cells, naive repertoires contained a few larger clonotypes, possibly CD45RA-re-expressing memory cells.

This clonotype was counted at least ten times. No antigen is known for it. Cells stained for CD3, CD4, CD8, CD45RA and CD27 were sorted into four subsets. V was cut by 5 bases and J by 1 base, with 11 bases left in between. This CDR3 is 14 amino acids long. The germline CDR1 and CDR2 sequences are LGHDT and YNNKEL (reference sequence). The origin of this receptor is a human donor in good health. This chain uses TRBV3-1 with TRBJ1-2; D remains ambiguous. The specimen was naive CD8+ T cells from blood. For the CDR3, the DNA is TGTGCCAGCAGCTTGGACGTTAATAACTATGGCTACACCTTC. It codes for CASSLDVNNYGYTF.